What follows are 9 T cell receptor beta chains derived from one specimen sequenced in a study of Graves' ophthalmopathy and Graves' hyperthyroidism. CDR3 regions of TCR beta were amplified from RNA transcripts. Investigators did first-round RT-PCR with HTBI primers, then second-round multiplex PCR. TCRdb itself ran the multiplex PCR reads through MiXCR, one entry per CDR3 protein. The data contain tens of thousands of distinct CDR3 sequences, roughly half of them singletons. The sequenced sample was peripheral blood. The receptor set was obtained from an adult man with Graves' ophthalmopathy.

This chain connects TRBV7-8 to TRBJ2-3, with 7 bases fitting TRBD2. The CDR3 consists of 19 residues. Germline trimming cut 1 base from V and 11 bases from J; bases unmatched to any gene: 24. Germline loops: CDR1 SGHVS, CDR2 FQNEAQ. The CDR3 reads CASSLDGREVAGVYNEQYF. The CDR3 DNA is TGTGCCAGCAGCTTAGATGGACGGGAGGTGGCGGGAGTCTACAATGAGCAGTATTTT. Together with reference TRBV7-8 and TRBJ2-3, the CDR3 gives the full variable domain: GAGVSQSPRYKVAKRGQDVALRCDPISGHVSLFWYQQALGQGPEFLTYFQNEAQLDKSGLPSDRFFAERPEGSVSTLKIQRTQQEDSAVYLCASSLDGREVAGVYNEQYFGPGTRLTVL.

A word on this clonotype: No conserved phenylalanine or tryptophan is present at the end of the CDR3, so a read error is the likely explanation. The DNA is left out, because the CDR3 cannot be placed on it with certainty; the CDR3 is given as TCRdb lists it. V is TRBV7-2 and J is TRBJ2-1. The CDR3 has 8 residues if both end residues are counted. CDR1 and CDR2 (germline): SGHTA, FQGNSA. Here the CDR3 reads CASSLGFG.

This clonotype is categorized as medium-sized. The rearrangement joins TRBV20-1 to TRBJ1-1, with D possibly TRBD1 on 5 matching bases. This CDR3 has 12 residues. V lost 3 bases, J lost 6 bases, and 11 bases lay in between. CDR1 and CDR2 (germline): DFQATT, SNEGSKA (reference sequence). CDR3 bases: TGCAGTGCTAGTAGCAGGGACTCTGAAGCTTTCTTT. Its translation: CSASSRDSEAFF.

CDR3 sequence (DNA): TGTGCCAGCAGCAAACCCATAACGTGGGACAGGGTTGCAACTAATGAAAAACTGTTTTTT. Translating gives CASSKPITWDRVATNEKLFF. V and J are TRBV7-9 and TRBJ1-4; 9 nucleotides match TRBD1. In germline, CDR1 is SEHNR, CDR2 FQNEAQ (reference sequence). The CDR3 spans 20 residues. The J segment lost 0 bases and the V segment lost 5 bases, leaving 16 bases of the junction unmatched.

The V gene is TRBV9, the J gene TRBJ2-7, with TRBD2 matching over 7 bases. Germline lookup yields CDR1 SGDLS and CDR2 YYNGEE. Unmatched junction bases numbered 10, after V lost 10 bases and J lost 0 bases. The CDR3 contains 14 residues. The CDR3 DNA reads as TGTGCCGAGCTAGCGGTTGTAAGCTCCTACGAGCAGTACTTC. Translation: CAELAVVSSYEQYF.

This chain links TRBV6-5 with TRBJ1-2; 8 bases are a match to TRBD1. J was trimmed by 12 bases and V by 5 bases; bases with no gene match: 11. The CDR3 totals 13 residues. Germline values: CDR1 MNHEY, CDR2 SVGAGI. CDR3 region: CASSLAGGAGNTF. In DNA form, the CDR3 reads TGTGCCAGCAGTCTTGCAGGGGGCGCTGGAAACACCTTC.

Note on this clonotype: Possible read error: a much larger clone is one base away. The chain uses TRBV5-4 and TRBJ2-5; maybe TRBD2 (6 bases). Germline V lookup: CDR1 SGHNT, CDR2 YYREEE (reference sequence). The ends were cut back, 1 base at V and 5 bases at J, with 12 bases in the middle. The CDR3 is made up of 14 amino acids. The CDR3 is CASSLMGGRETQYF. For the CDR3, the DNA is TGTGCCAGCAGCTTGATGGGGGGTCGGGAGACCCAGTACTTC.

This clonotype was observed many times. The chain joins TRBV3-1 to TRBJ1-5; D gene uncertain. The CDR3 spans 12 residues. In germline, CDR1 is LGHDT, CDR2 YNNKEL (reference sequence). Trimming pared 3 bases from V and 7 bases from J, leaving 7 bases between. The CDR3, as DNA: TGTGCCAGCAGCCAGTGGCAGCAGCCCCAGCATTTT. Protein sequence: CASSQWQQPQHF. Looking up the rest from reference TRBV3-1 and TRBJ1-5 gives the full variable domain: DTAVSQTPKYLVTQMGNDKSIKCEQNLGHDTMYWYKQDSKKFLKIMFSYNNKELIINETVPNRFSPKSPDKAHLNLHINSLELGDSAVYFCASSQWQQPQHFGDGTRLSIL.

Of note for this clonotype: A much larger clone lies a single base off, so this may be a read error. The rearrangement links TRBV27 to TRBJ2-3; tentatively, D is TRBD1 (5 bases). The end of the DNA is better explained by TRBJ1-5, so the J call may be wrong. The CDR3 is 15 residues long. The V gene's germline CDR1 is MNHEY and CDR2 SMNVEV (reference sequence). The CDR3 DNA is TGTGCCAGCAGCAAAGCGGGGGGATTGCCAGATACGCAGCATTTT. This encodes CASSKAGGLPDTQHF.